Each of the 26 T cell receptor beta chains below was sequenced from the same sample in a study of response to subunit inactivated influenza vaccine (dated by TCRdb to between 2018 and 2020). The receptor library was made with RT-PCR. Sequencing was carried out with an Illumina HiSeq 2500. The public reads were run again by TCRdb, first through fastp at Q25 and then through MiXCR, and only productive beta chains were kept. Rows are combined by CDR3 protein, so each entry shows the most common genes and DNA. The sample table shows approximately 490,000 distinct CDR3 sequences, and 6% to 9% are seen once. Jointly, the top ten make up about an eighth of the sample. The sample here was PBMCs from blood, taken around 2 years after vaccination. Every receptor here comes from a man between 50 and 75 years old who received an inactivated influenza vaccine. Donor details come from another sample of the same person, matched by shared clones.

This clonotype was detected a few times. This chain uses TRBV29-1 with TRBJ2-1; TRBD2 aligns across 11 bases. Germline V gene data show CDR1 as SQVTM and CDR2 as ANQGSEA. The CDR3 contains 15 residues. V lost 7 bases to trimming and J lost 12 bases; unmatched junction nucleotides: 17. The CDR3 bases are TGCAGCGCAGAGGTTCCGGGACTAGCGGTTAGAGGGCAGTTCTTC. This sequence encodes CSAEVPGLAVRGQFF.

The chain employs TRBV10-2 and TRBJ1-5; possibly TRBD1 for D (6 bases). CDR1 and CDR2 from the germline V gene are WSHSY and SAAADI. V was trimmed by 3 bases and J by 1 base, leaving 19 bases between them. The CDR3 is 18 residues long. This chain's CDR3 is CASSDSLTRGESNQPQHF. CDR3 DNA sequence: TGCGCCAGCAGTGATTCTCTCACCAGGGGTGAGAGCAATCAGCCCCAGCATTTT.

In its sample, this clonotype was seen a few times. V is TRBV29-1 and J is TRBJ2-7; 8 bases are a match to TRBD1. The CDR3 runs 12 residues. The V gene's germline CDR1 is SQVTM and CDR2 ANQGSEA. J lost 3 bases, V lost 6 bases, and 4 bases had no gene match. The CDR3 DNA follows: TGCAGCGTCCCCGGACAGGGCTACGAGCAGTACTTC. Translation gives CSVPGQGYEQYF.

This clonotype was counted a few times. V usage is TRBV11-2 and J usage is TRBJ2-4; D is unclear. The CDR3 contains 12 residues. Deletions cut 4 bases from V and 3 bases from J, with 4 bases between. CDR1 is SGHAT and CDR2 is FQNNGV in the germline V gene. The CDR3 nucleotides are TGTGCCAGCAGCTATCACAAAAACATTCAGTACTTC. Translation: CASSYHKNIQYF. The full variable domain, completed using reference TRBV11-2 and TRBJ2-4, is EAGVAQSPRYKIIEKRQSVAFWCNPISGHATLYWYQQILGQGPKLLIQFQNNGVVDDSQLPKDRFSAERLKGVDSTLKIQPAKLEDSAVYLCASSYHKNIQYFGAGTRLSVL.

This clonotype showed up many times. The chain couples TRBV29-1 to TRBJ2-1; D may be TRBD2 (6 bases). V gave up 2 bases and J gave up 6 bases, with 14 bases separating them. The V gene's germline CDR1 is SQVTM and CDR2 ANQGSEA. The CDR3 totals 14 residues. The CDR3 bases are TGCAGCGTTGAACGAAGACTAGTTATCAATGAGCAGTTCTTC. It encodes CSVERRLVINEQFF.

This clonotype was counted only a few times. This chain connects TRBV20-1 to TRBJ2-1; D perhaps matches TRBD1 (6 bases). From germline, CDR1 is DFQATT and CDR2 SNEGSKA (reference sequence). The germline V and J ends were trimmed by 1 base and 7 bases, with 14 bases remaining between them. There are 14 residues in the CDR3. Written as DNA, the CDR3 is TGCAGTGCTAGAGGCGGGTCAGGGGCGAATGAGCAGTTCTTC. As protein: CSARGGSGANEQFF.

The chain uses TRBV12-3 or TRBV12-4 and TRBJ2-7; D call uncertain. The V and J ends lost 5 bases and 3 bases respectively, with 14 bases between them. The CDR3 has 14 residues. The CDR3 reads CASSMTLEFYEQYF. CDR3 DNA sequence: TGTGCCAGCAGTATGACTCTGGAGTTCTACGAGCAGTACTTC.

The chain employs TRBV3-1 and TRBJ1-2; possibly TRBD1 for D (5 bases). With 1 base removed from V and 7 bases from J, the gap between germline ends came to 10 bases. The length of the CDR3 is 13 residues. In germline, CDR1 is LGHDT, CDR2 YNNKEL (reference sequence). The CDR3 bases are TGTGCCAGCAGCCAAGCAAGGACACGTGGCTACACCTTC. Protein product: CASSQARTRGYTF.

The rearrangement links TRBV12-3 or TRBV12-4 to TRBJ2-7; a weak D match, TRBD2 (5 bases). Trimming took off 3 bases at V and 3 bases at J, with 12 bases between the two ends. CDR3 length: 14 residues. The CDR3 reads CASSFRGMRYEQYF. For the CDR3, the DNA is TGTGCCAGCAGTTTTCGGGGAATGCGCTACGAGCAGTACTTC.

This clonotype appeared a few times. The rearrangement links TRBV5-4 to TRBJ2-1, with D possibly being TRBD2 (6 bases). The germline CDR1 and CDR2 sequences are SGHNT and YYREEE (reference sequence). There are 14 residues in the CDR3. V gave up 4 bases and J gave up 5 bases, with 13 bases separating them. Here the CDR3 DNA reads TGTGCCAGCAGCCCCCCGGGAGTTCACAATGAGCAGTTCTTC. This sequence encodes CASSPPGVHNEQFF.

This clonotype was recorded many times. This chain connects TRBV10-3 to TRBJ2-5, with D hard to call. CDR1 ENHRY and CDR2 SYGVKD come from the germline V gene. The V and J ends lost 4 bases and 3 bases respectively, with 9 bases between them. The CDR3 length is 13 residues. Written as DNA, the CDR3 is TGTGCCATCAGTGTGAATAACAAAGAGACCCAGTACTTC. Protein: CAISVNNKETQYF.

The V gene is TRBV20-1, the J gene TRBJ2-7; TRBD1 matches 10 bases. V trimming: 5 bases; J trimming: 0 bases; junction bases outside the gene matches: 16. The CDR3 length is 18 residues. The germline V gene has CDR1 DFQATT and CDR2 SNEGSKA (reference sequence). CDR3 amino acids: CSAALRDRGLISSYEQYF. The DNA for the CDR3 is TGCAGTGCTGCCCTCCGGGACAGGGGACTTATTAGCTCCTACGAGCAGTACTTC.

This clonotype was counted ten times or more. This chain uses TRBV20-1 with TRBJ2-7; D is possibly TRBD1 or TRBD2 (5 bases each). CDR1 is DFQATT and CDR2 is SNEGSKA in the germline V gene (reference sequence). The CDR3 loop spans 14 amino acids. With 1 base removed from V and 2 bases from J, the gap between germline ends came to 12 bases. The CDR3 loop reads CSARAVRDAYEQYF. CDR3 nucleotides: TGCAGTGCTAGAGCAGTAAGGGACGCCTACGAGCAGTACTTC.

This clonotype has a handful of counts. This chain joins TRBV7-8 and TRBJ1-5; 8 bases match TRBD1. This CDR3 has 20 amino acids. Unmatched junction bases numbered 16, after V lost 2 bases and J lost 1 base. Per germline, CDR1 SGHVS and CDR2 FQNEAQ. For the CDR3, the DNA is TGTGCCAGCAGCTTATACGGACAGGGCGGGGTGAGGGGGAGCAATCAGCCCCAGCATTTT. It translates to CASSLYGQGGVRGSNQPQHF. Using reference TRBV7-8 and TRBJ1-5 for the parts outside the CDR3, the full variable domain is GAGVSQSPRYKVAKRGQDVALRCDPISGHVSLFWYQQALGQGPEFLTYFQNEAQLDKSGLPSDRFFAERPEGSVSTLKIQRTQQEDSAVYLCASSLYGQGGVRGSNQPQHFGDGTRLSIL.

This clonotype was counted between two and nine times. The CDR3 protein is CASSSGGGGTQYF. CDR3 sequence (DNA): TGTGCCAGCAGCTCTGGGGGCGGCGGGACCCAGTACTTC. This chain connects TRBV7-2 to TRBJ2-5, with D perhaps TRBD1 (6 bases). Germline lookup yields CDR1 SGHTA and CDR2 FQGNSA. The CDR3 contains 13 residues. Trimming pared 4 bases from V and 7 bases from J, leaving 13 bases between.

DNA for the CDR3: TGTGCCAGCAGCCCAGGGGGACTAGACTCCTACGAGCAGTACTTC. It translates to CASSPGGLDSYEQYF. V is TRBV4-2 and J is TRBJ2-7, with a tentative D call TRBD2 (8 bases). Germline values: CDR1 LGHNA, CDR2 YNFKEQ. Trimming shortened V by 4 bases and J by 0 bases, and 13 bases separated the two germline ends. The CDR3 spans 15 residues.

This rearrangement joins TRBV25-1 to TRBJ2-7, with a possible D match to TRBD1 (5 bases). CDR1 is MGHDK, CDR2 SYGVNS, per germline. This CDR3 contains 18 residues. V was pared by 5 bases and J by 3 bases, with 26 bases between. CDR3: CASSPSESHRWGFYEQYF. The CDR3 bases are TGTGCCAGCAGTCCTAGTGAATCTCACAGGTGGGGCTTCTACGAGCAGTACTTC.

This clonotype was seen ten or more times. The chain joins TRBV12-3 or TRBV12-4 to TRBJ2-2; 9 positions agree with TRBD2. The CDR3 is 15 amino acids. V was clipped by 7 bases and J by 4 bases; unmatched bases: 7. CDR3 amino acids: CASTRTSVSTGELFF. DNA for the CDR3: TGTGCCAGCACCAGGACTAGCGTCAGCACCGGGGAGCTGTTTTTT.

This rearrangement joins TRBV28 to TRBJ2-1; TRBD1 matches 8 bases. Per germline, CDR1 MDHEN and CDR2 SYDVKM. V was clipped by 5 bases and J by 6 bases; unmatched bases: 12. The CDR3 spans 16 residues. The CDR3 DNA sequence: TGTGCCAGCAGTGCCCCCGGGACAGGTATAGGCAATGAGCAGTTCTTC. Its protein is CASSAPGTGIGNEQFF.

The chain has TRBV5-1 and TRBJ2-6, with 9 positions matching TRBD1. The CDR3 is 17 residues long. The V gene's germline CDR1 is SGHRS and CDR2 YFSETQ. Trimming cost V 3 bases and J 0 bases; bases outside gene matches: 4. CDR3 bases: TGCGCCAGCAGCTCGACAGGGGGGAGCTCTGGGGCCAACGTCCTGACTTTC. Amino acid sequence: CASSSTGGSSGANVLTF.

The chain uses TRBV6-1 and TRBJ2-7; 8 bases are shared with TRBD2. J lost 3 bases, V lost 6 bases, and 19 bases had no gene match. From germline, CDR1 is MNHNS and CDR2 SASEGT. The CDR3 contains 18 residues. DNA of the CDR3: TGTGCCAGCAGAAGAGAGGCTACAATAGCGGGGAGCCTCTACGAGCAGTACTTC. Translating it yields CASRREATIAGSLYEQYF.

V and J are TRBV14 and TRBJ2-6; D is uncertain. V was trimmed by 0 bases and J by 4 bases, leaving 10 bases between them. The CDR3 has 16 residues. Germline V CDR1 and CDR2: SGHDN, FVKESK. DNA of the CDR3: TGTGCCAGCAGCCAAGATAGATTGAGCGGGGCCAACGTCCTGACTTTC. This encodes CASSQDRLSGANVLTF.

Many counts were recorded for this clonotype. The rearrangement uses TRBV20-1 and TRBJ1-5; D may be TRBD1 (6 bases). V gave up 5 bases and J gave up 7 bases, with 18 bases separating them. CDR3 length: 14 residues. CDR1 and CDR2 (germline): DFQATT, SNEGSKA (reference sequence). CDR3 in amino acids: CSAQEGGRRQPQHF. In nucleotides, the CDR3 is TGCAGTGCTCAAGAGGGGGGGCGGAGACAGCCCCAGCATTTT.

This clonotype was observed many times. This chain uses TRBV18 with TRBJ1-5, with TRBD1 matching over 7 bases. This CDR3 is built from 15 residues. V shed 0 bases and J 3 bases; nucleotides not matched to a gene: 2. Germline V gene data show CDR1 as KGHSH and CDR2 as LQKENI. The CDR3 reads CASSPPGGFNQPQHF. In DNA form, the CDR3 reads TGTGCCAGCTCACCACCAGGGGGCTTCAATCAGCCCCAGCATTTT. Full variable domain (remainder filled in from reference TRBV18 and TRBJ1-5): NAGVMQNPRHLVRRRGQEARLRCSPMKGHSHVYWYRQLPEEGLKFMVYLQKENIIDESGMPKERFSAEFPKEGPSILRIQQVVRGDSAAYFCASSPPGGFNQPQHFGDGTRLSIL.

This clonotype showed up just a few times. V and J are TRBV11-1 and TRBJ2-1, with 10 bases that match TRBD2. CDR1 is SGHAT, CDR2 FQDESV, per germline (reference sequence). J gave up 5 bases and V 3 bases, and 7 bases lay outside the gene matches. This CDR3 region has 16 residues. CDR3 DNA sequence: TGTGCCAGCAGCTTTGCGTTTCTAGCGGGAGACAATGAGCAGTTCTTC. It encodes CASSFAFLAGDNEQFF.

This clonotype was observed at least ten times. CDR3 sequence: CASSQGQFTDTQYF. The CDR3 bases are TGTGCCAGCAGCCAAGGACAGTTCACAGATACGCAGTATTTT. The J gene is TRBJ2-3, the V gene TRBV11-2; D is perhaps TRBD1 (6 bases). Germline V lookup: CDR1 SGHAT, CDR2 FQNNGV. V lost 5 bases and J 2 bases, leaving 11 bases between the germline ends. CDR3 length: 14 residues. Supplemented by reference TRBV11-2 and TRBJ2-3, the full variable domain reads EAGVAQSPRYKIIEKRQSVAFWCNPISGHATLYWYQQILGQGPKLLIQFQNNGVVDDSQLPKDRFSAERLKGVDSTLKIQPAKLEDSAVYLCASSQGQFTDTQYFGPGTRLTVL.